This T cell receptor (beta chain) was documented in a study of cytomegalovirus exposure and HLA in healthy donors. Study-level findings and limits: TCR beta sequences reportedly predicted the HLA-A and HLA-B alleles of most subjects accurately. Across donors, presence/absence analyses took sequencing depth to be roughly uniform. The study listed 150 to 200 cytomegalovirus-associated TCR beta chains.

As to this clone: Its antigen is not identified.

Trimming removed 7 bases from V and 2 bases from J, with 14 bases in between. Germline CDR1 and CDR2: MNHNY and SVGAGI (reference sequence). The CDR3 totals 14 residues. In the PCR, 60 Vbeta and 13 Jbeta primers were used. The protocol was immunoSEQ multiplex PCR, while the TCRdb copy is restricted to in-frame clones and leaves out a portion. The profile shows about 130,000 clones, 80% of them singletons. The source material was PBMCs. The chain recombines TRBV6-6 with TRBJ2-5, with D perhaps matching TRBD1 (6 bases). This sequence originates from a male donor in good health and CMV-seronegative. CDR3 sequence reads: CASNFGTPQETQYF. CDR3 DNA: TGTGCCAGCAACTTCGGGACACCTCAAGAGACCCAGTACTTC.